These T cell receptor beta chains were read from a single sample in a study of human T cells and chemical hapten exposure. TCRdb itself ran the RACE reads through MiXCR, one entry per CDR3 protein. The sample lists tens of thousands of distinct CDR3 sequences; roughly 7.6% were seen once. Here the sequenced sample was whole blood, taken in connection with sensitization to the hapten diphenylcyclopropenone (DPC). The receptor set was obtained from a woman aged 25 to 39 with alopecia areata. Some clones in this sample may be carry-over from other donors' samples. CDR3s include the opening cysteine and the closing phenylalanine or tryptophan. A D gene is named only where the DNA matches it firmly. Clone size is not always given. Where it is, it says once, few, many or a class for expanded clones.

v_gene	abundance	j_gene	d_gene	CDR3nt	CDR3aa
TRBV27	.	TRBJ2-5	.	TGTGCCAGCAGTCCGTACCAACAAGAGACCCAGTACTTC	CASSPYQQETQYF
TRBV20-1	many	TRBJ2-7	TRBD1	TGCAGTGCTAGAGGGACAGGGAGCTCCTACGAGCAGTACTTC	CSARGTGSSYEQYF
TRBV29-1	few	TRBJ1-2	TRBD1	TGCAGCGTTGAAGATCCGACAGGGGGACTCTATGGCTACACCTTC	CSVEDPTGGLYGYTF
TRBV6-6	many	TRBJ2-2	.	TGTGCCAGCACCCGGACACCGAACACCGGGGAGCTGTTTTTT	CASTRTPNTGELFF
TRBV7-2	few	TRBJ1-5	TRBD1	TGTGCCAGCAGCAAGGGACAGTTACGCAATCAGCCCCAGCATTTT	CASSKGQLRNQPQHF
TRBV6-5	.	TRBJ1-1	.	TGTGCCAGCAGTTACTCGGCAGGATCGAACACTGAAGCTTTCTTT	CASSYSAGSNTEAFF
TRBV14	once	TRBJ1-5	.	TGTGCCAGCAGCCTCACCGCGGGGCAGCCCCAGAATTTT	CASSLTAGQPQNF
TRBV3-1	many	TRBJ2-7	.	TGTGCCAGCAGCCAAATTGGCAGGGATAGCGAGCAGTACTTC	CASSQIGRDSEQYF
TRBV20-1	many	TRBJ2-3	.	TGCAGTGCTAGTCGACCCGGCACAGATACGCAGTATTTT	CSASRPGTDTQYF
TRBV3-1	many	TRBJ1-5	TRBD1	TGTGCCAGCAGCCAAGGACAGGGGGCGGGCAGCAATCAGCCCCAGCATTTT	CASSQGQGAGSNQPQHF
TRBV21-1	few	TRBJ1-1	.	TGTGCCAGCAGCAAAGACGGCACCATTGAAGCTTTCTTT	CASSKDGTIEAFF
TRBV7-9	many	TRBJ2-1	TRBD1	TGTGCCAGCAGCTTCTCCGGGACAGGGTCCTACAATGAGCAGTTCTTC	CASSFSGTGSYNEQFF
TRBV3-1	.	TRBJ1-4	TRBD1	TGTGCCAGCAGCCCCCGGACAGGGGAATCTGAAAAACTGTTTTTT	CASSPRTGESEKLFF
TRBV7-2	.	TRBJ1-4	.	TGTGCCAGCAGCCCCAGACCATCTGCAACTAATGAAAAACTGTTTTTT	CASSPRPSATNEKLFF
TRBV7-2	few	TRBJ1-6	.	TGTGCCAGCAGCTTAGGGATAACTAGTTCACCCCTCCACTTT	CASSLGITSSPLHF
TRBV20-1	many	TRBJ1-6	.	TGCAGTGCTAGAAGGGTAGGAGCAGCCAATAATTCACCCCTCCACTTT	CSARRVGAANNSPLHF
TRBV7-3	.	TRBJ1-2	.	TGTGCCAGCAGTCAAGACAGAAGTGGTGGCTACACCTTC	CASSQDRSGGYTF
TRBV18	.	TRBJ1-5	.	TGTGCCAGCTCTCCAAACCAGGGGCTGAGAGGTCAGCCCCAGCATTTT	CASSPNQGLRGQPQHF
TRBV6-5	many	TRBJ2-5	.	TGTGCCAGCAGTTACTTTTCGACAGTACAAGAGACCCAGTACTTC	CASSYFSTVQETQYF
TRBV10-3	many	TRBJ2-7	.	TGTGCCATCAGTGCCCAGGTTGGTGCCTACGAGCAGTACTTC	CAISAQVGAYEQYF
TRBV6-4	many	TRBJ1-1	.	TGTGCCAGCAGTGAAAAAGACAGCAACACTGAAGCTTTCTTT	CASSEKDSNTEAFF
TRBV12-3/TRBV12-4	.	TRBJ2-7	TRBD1	TGTGCCAGCAGTAAACTGAAAGGACAGGGTGCCTACGAGCAGTACTTC	CASSKLKGQGAYEQYF
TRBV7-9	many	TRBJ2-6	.	TGTGCCAGCAGCTTAGGAACCGCAAGCTCTGGGGCCAACGTCCTGACTTTC	CASSLGTASSGANVLTF
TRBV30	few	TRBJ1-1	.	TGTGCCTGGAGAGCCGTTTCGTATAACACTGAAGCTTTCTTT	CAWRAVSYNTEAFF
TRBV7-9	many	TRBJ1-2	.	TGTGCCAGCAGCTTAGTGCAAGATGGCTACACCTTC	CASSLVQDGYTF
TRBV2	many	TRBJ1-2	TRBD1	TGTGCCAGCAGGCCGGGACAGGGTCGAGGCTATGGCTACACCTTC	CASRPGQGRGYGYTF
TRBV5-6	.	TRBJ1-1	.	TGTGCCAGCAGCTTGGGCAGCTACAGGAACACTGAAGCTTTCTTT	CASSLGSYRNTEAFF
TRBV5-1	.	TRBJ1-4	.	TGCGCCAGCAGCTTGGAGGCCCTATGGGGGCGAAATGAAAAACTGTTTTTT	CASSLEALWGRNEKLFF
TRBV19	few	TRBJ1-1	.	TGTGCCAGTAACCCTCTAGCAGGGCGTCGGAACACTGAAGCTTTCTTT	CASNPLAGRRNTEAFF
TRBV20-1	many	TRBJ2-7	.	TGCAGTGCTTATCCCTCGGACGAACCTCAATACGAGCAGTACTTC	CSAYPSDEPQYEQYF
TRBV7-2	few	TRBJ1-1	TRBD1	TGTGCCAGCAGCTCGACGACAGGGATGACTGAAGCTTTCTTT	CASSSTTGMTEAFF
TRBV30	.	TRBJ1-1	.	TGTGCCTGGAGTCGCAGGTTGGCTGAAGCTTTCTTT	CAWSRRLAEAFF
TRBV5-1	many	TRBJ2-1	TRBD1	TGCGCCAGCAGCCCTCAGGGACAGGGGGCATATGAGCAGTTCTTC	CASSPQGQGAYEQFF
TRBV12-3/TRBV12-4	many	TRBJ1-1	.	TGTGCCAGCAGTCCCTTGACAGCTTCAGCTTTCTTT	CASSPLTASAFF
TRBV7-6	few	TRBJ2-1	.	TGTGCCAGCAGCTTAGTTTCGGCCGCCGGCCATTCCTACAATGAGCAGTTCTTC	CASSLVSAAGHSYNEQFF
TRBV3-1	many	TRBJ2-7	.	TGTGCCAGCAGCCAAGATGGGGCCGACGAGCAGTACTTC	CASSQDGADEQYF
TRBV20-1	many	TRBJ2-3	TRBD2	TGCAGTGCTAGAGTTAGCGGGGGAGGAGATACGCAGTATTTT	CSARVSGGGDTQYF
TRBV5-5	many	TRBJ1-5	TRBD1	TGTGCCAGCAGCACGACAGGGGATACGTATCAGCCCCAGCATTTT	CASSTTGDTYQPQHF
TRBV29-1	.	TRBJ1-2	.	TGCAGCGTTACCACATCCGACGGCTACACCTTC	CSVTTSDGYTF
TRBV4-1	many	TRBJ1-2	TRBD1	TGCGCCAGCAGCCAAGGCCCCTCGACAGGGACCGCTAACTATGGCTACACCTTC	CASSQGPSTGTANYGYTF
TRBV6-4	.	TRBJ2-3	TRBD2	TGTGCCAGCAGTGACGGGGAGCGGGGGGCCACAGATACGCAGTATTTT	CASSDGERGATDTQYF
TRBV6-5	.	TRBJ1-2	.	TGTGCCAGCAGTTACTCCGCGGTGGGGGGGGGTAACTATGGCTACACCTTC	CASSYSAVGGGNYGYTF
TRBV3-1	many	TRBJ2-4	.	TGTGCCAGCAGCCCCCCATCGTCGGCCAAAAACATTCAGTACTTC	CASSPPSSAKNIQYF
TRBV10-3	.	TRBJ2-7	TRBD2	TGTGCCATCAGTGAGTCAGGGCTAGCGGGGGTCTCCGACGAGCAGTACTTC	CAISESGLAGVSDEQYF
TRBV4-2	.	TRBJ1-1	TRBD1	TGTGCCAGCAGCCAGGGACAGGGGGTTATGAACACTGAAGCTTTCTTT	CASSQGQGVMNTEAFF
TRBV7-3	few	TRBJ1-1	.	TGTGCCAGCAGCTTATACGCGGGACCGAACACTGAAGCTTTCTTT	CASSLYAGPNTEAFF
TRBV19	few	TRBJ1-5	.	TGTGCCAGTAGTACCAAGGCCGGACGGGACAATCAGCCCCAGCATTTT	CASSTKAGRDNQPQHF
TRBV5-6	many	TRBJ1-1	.	TGTGCCAGCAGCTTTTGGCACTCCACCGAAGCTTTCTTT	CASSFWHSTEAFF
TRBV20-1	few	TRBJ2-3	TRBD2	TGCAGTGCAACATTAGCGGGGGGCGCAGATACGCAGTATTTT	CSATLAGGADTQYF
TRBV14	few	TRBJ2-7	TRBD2	TGTGCCAGCAGCCTGACTTACGGGGGGGCCTACGAGCAGTACTTC	CASSLTYGGAYEQYF
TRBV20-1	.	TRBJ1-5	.	TGCAGTGCAACAAAAGCCAGGGGCGGGGGTCTTATTGGGCCCCAGCATTTT	CSATKARGGGLIGPQHF
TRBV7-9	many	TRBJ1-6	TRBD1	TGTGCCAGCAGCCCGGGACAGACATATAATTCACCCCTCCACTTT	CASSPGQTYNSPLHF
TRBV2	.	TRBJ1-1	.	TGTGCCAGCAGTGAGAGAGGGGGTGCTGAAGCTTTCTTT	CASSERGGAEAFF